In its sample, the clone carrying this T cell receptor (beta chain) was seen many times. These data originate in a study of T cells in Graves' hyperthyroidism and ophthalmopathy. Per germline, CDR1 MRHNA and CDR2 SNTAGT. Trimming pared 5 bases from V and 6 bases from J, leaving 26 bases between. CDR3 length equals 18 residues. Patients aged 18 to 65 with hyperthyroidism were newly diagnosed, with duration under 2 months. Patients were excluded because of uncontrolled infection, other autoimmune disease, pregnancy or lactation. About 10 ml of fresh peripheral blood supplied the PBMCs. From RNA transcripts, TCR beta CDR3 regions were amplified. First-round RT-PCR targeting the TCR CDR3 was performed with the HTBI primer set. TCRdb reprocessed the multiplex PCR reads via MiXCR and lists one record per CDR3 protein. The sample lists hundreds of thousands of distinct CDR3 sequences, about 12% occurring once.

The chain combines TRBV6-4 with TRBJ1-5; D perhaps matches TRBD1 (6 bases). The specimen sequenced was blood. This TCR was recovered from a woman aged 18-35 years with Graves' hyperthyroidism. The CDR3, as DNA: TGTGCCAGCAGTCCTCTGTTTGAGGGGGGGAGGGTGAGTCAGCCCCAGCATTTT. As protein: CASSPLFEGGRVSQPQHF.